Following are 8 T cell receptor beta chains from one sample sequenced in a study of T cell responses to AZD1222 COVID-19 vaccine (dated by TCRdb to about 2021). This sample's time point label indicates: about 28 days (+/-7) after the second vaccine dose. Libraries were constructed by the immunoSEQ multiplex PCR assay. TCRdb retrieved this table from immuneACCESS and kept in-frame rearrangements only. Not all clones are present; in checked studies, unresolved V genes account for under half, and no reason is known for the remainder. The sample includes about 140,000 clones, with around 93% observed a single time. Together, the top ten hold about 3.8% of the sample. The input for sequencing was peripheral blood, taken 28 days after the second AZD1222 dose. These receptors all stem from an adult who received the AZD1222 COVID-19 vaccine.

The V call is TRBV19, the J call TRBJ1-5; D is ambiguous. The germline V gene has CDR1 LNHDA and CDR2 SQIVND (reference sequence). This CDR3 has 14 residues. Trimming pared 5 bases from V and 2 bases from J, leaving 10 bases between. The CDR3 sequence: CASSPIHGNQPQHF. CDR3 coding DNA: TGTGCCAGTAGTCCCATCCATGGCAATCAGCCCCAGCATTTT.

The V and J genes are TRBV19 and TRBJ1-5; TRBD1 might be the D (5 bases). Per germline, CDR1 LNHDA and CDR2 SQIVND (reference sequence). The CDR3 is made up of 12 amino acids. V was trimmed by 4 bases and J by 5 bases, leaving 6 bases between them. The CDR3 loop is CASSNRYQPQHF. The CDR3 nucleotides read TGTGCCAGTAGTAACAGGTATCAGCCCCAGCATTTT.

The J gene is TRBJ2-5, the V gene TRBV5-1; 8 nucleotides agree with TRBD2. Losses at the gene ends were 1 base for V and 4 bases for J; bases not matched to a gene: 3. The CDR3 spans 14 residues. Germline V gene sequence: CDR1 SGHRS, CDR2 YFSETQ. CDR3 sequence reads: CASSLLTSVETQYF. The DNA for the CDR3 is TGCGCCAGCAGCTTGTTGACTAGCGTAGAGACCCAGTACTTC.

The chain carries TRBV28 and TRBJ1-4; D not certain. CDR3 length equals 15 residues. CDR1 and CDR2 (germline): MDHEN, SYDVKM. The V end was cut by 0 bases, the J end by 4 bases, with 9 bases between. This CDR3 is CASSLWRTRNEKLFF. CDR3 nucleotide sequence: TGTGCCAGCAGTTTATGGAGAACACGTAATGAAAAACTGTTTTTT. The full variable domain, in which reference TRBV28 and TRBJ1-4 provide the parts outside the CDR3, is DVKVTQSSRYLVKRTGEKVFLECVQDMDHENMFWYRQDPGLGLRLIYFSYDVKMKEKGDIPEGYSVSREKKERFSLILESASTNQTSMYLCASSLWRTRNEKLFFGSGTQLSVL.

The chain carries TRBV11-2 and TRBJ2-1, with 12 bases lining up with TRBD2. J lost 9 bases, V lost 4 bases, and 16 bases had no gene match. The CDR3 length is 18 residues. The germline V gene has CDR1 SGHAT and CDR2 FQNNGV. Here the CDR3 DNA reads TGTGCCAGCAGCTCCCAAATTTCCGGGACTAGCGGGCAGATTGAGCAGTTCTTC. This translates into CASSSQISGTSGQIEQFF.

This clone appeared once. The chain recombines TRBV9 with TRBJ2-1; D is possibly TRBD1 (5 bases). V dropped 1 base and J dropped 1 base, with 12 bases sitting between them. CDR3 length: 16 amino acids. Germline loops: CDR1 SGDLS, CDR2 YYNGEE. DNA of the CDR3: TGTGCCAGCAGCGTAATGGGGCGGTCTTCCTACAATGAGCAGTTCTTC. It translates to CASSVMGRSSYNEQFF.

The chain combines TRBV28 with TRBJ1-6; D not resolved. V was shortened by 1 base and J by 11 bases, with 15 bases between the two germline ends. The CDR3 loop spans 15 amino acids. Germline CDR1 MDHEN, CDR2 SYDVKM. In DNA form, the CDR3 reads TGTGCCAGCAGTTTATCTTCCTCGAACCCTCCACCCCTCCACTTT. Amino acids: CASSLSSSNPPPLHF.

This sequence joins TRBV29-1 and TRBJ2-1; 8 nucleotides align to TRBD2. The CDR3 has 17 residues. Germline V CDR1 and CDR2: SQVTM, ANQGSEA. Trimming took 5 bases from V and 0 from J; bases not matched to a gene: 12. This CDR3 reads CSVQRTSPISSYNEQFF. CDR3 coding DNA: TGCAGCGTTCAGAGGACTAGCCCCATCTCCTCCTACAATGAGCAGTTCTTC.